A selection of T cell receptor beta chains follows, all from one sample in a study of OX40 agonist ivuxolimab in advanced cancers. Clones were read by immunoSEQ multiplex PCR, and TCRdb kept only the in-frame ones, dropping some. The table has under 20,000 clones, around 82% seen once. Source: CD4+ or CD8+ T cells sorted from blood, taken in a trial of the OX40 agonist ivuxolimab. These receptors all stem from an adult with an advanced solid tumor such as melanoma, head and neck, liver or kidney cancer. CDR3s include the opening cysteine and the closing phenylalanine or tryptophan. Expanded clones are given a class, and other clones once, few, many or no size at all.

once	TRBJ1-3	TRBV9	CASSANYGNTIYF
few	TRBJ2-1	TRBV11-2	CASSSSGRTYNEQFF
.	TRBJ2-5	TRBV28	CASRTGLWETQYF
.	TRBJ1-5	TRBV5-6	CASSRTDSNQPQHF
.	TRBJ2-5	TRBV7-8	CASSGKRERETQYF
.	TRBJ1-2	TRBV7-2	CASSLAGTGLYGYTF
.	TRBJ1-5	TRBV28	CASSGGQKADQPQHF
.	TRBJ1-1	TRBV11-3	CASSLQGNTEAFF
.	TRBJ2-5	TRBV19	CASSEGGSGKTQYF
.	TRBJ1-4	TRBV7-6	CASSLGSNEKLFF
.	TRBJ1-1	TRBV7-9	CASSLGIGPNTEAFF
.	TRBJ2-2	TRBV5-1	CASSSRTRTGAGELFF
.	TRBJ1-2	TRBV5-1	CASSLTAQIGYTF
few	TRBJ1-4	TRBV4-2	CASSRPDRATNEKLFF
.	TRBJ1-1	TRBV5-1	CASSSQGSGTEAFF
.	TRBJ1-2	TRBV25-1	CASSDQGYYGYTF
.	TRBJ1-2	TRBV19	CASSIRAGNDGGYTF
once	TRBJ1-2	TRBV20-1	CSASTGYTF
few	TRBJ1-2	TRBV19	CASSIRQGLGYTF
.	TRBJ2-5	TRBV7-9	CASSLSLSGGQETQYF
few	TRBJ1-5	TRBV19	CASSIDLNQPQHF
.	TRBJ1-2	TRBV9	CASSVVQAGGGYTF
once	TRBJ1-2	TRBV19	CASSMGQVARYGYTF
.	TRBJ2-1	TRBV18	CASSPPIAKRQFF
.	TRBJ2-7	TRBV7-2	CASSLAEGSEQYF
.	TRBJ1-1	TRBV18	CASSPPQPGEGTEAFF
few	TRBJ2-7	TRBV27	CASGLAGGYEQYF
.	TRBJ1-3	TRBV7-8	CASSSLGHSGNTIYF
.	TRBJ1-2	TRBV15	CATSRDRANYGYTF
.	TRBJ1-5	TRBV4-2	CASSQDSNQPQHF
.	TRBJ1-1	TRBV5-5	CASSQTAMNTEAFF
.	TRBJ1-1	TRBV18	CASSPRSGVGTEAFF
medium-sized	TRBJ1-5	TRBV15	CATSRRSLGASWPQHF
.	TRBJ1-2	TRBV18	CASSQGQNGYTF
few	TRBJ1-1	TRBV29-1	CSVVMGALNTEAFF
.	TRBJ1-2	TRBV7-3	CASSADGQARYGYTF
once	TRBJ2-2	TRBV5-1	CASSLPGNTGELFF
.	TRBJ1-5	TRBV10-3	CAISVTGDGGNQPQHF
.	TRBJ1-3	TRBV30	CAWSVGAGNTIYF
.	TRBJ2-5	TRBV6-1	CASSLGYQETQYF
.	TRBJ2-5	TRBV4-3	CASSRGTEETQYF
.	TRBJ1-5	TRBV7-6	CASSPRPDQPQHF
.	TRBJ1-2	TRBV7-2	CASSLTDRWLEGYTF
.	TRBJ1-6	TRBV7-2	CASSPPGPSPLHF
.	TRBJ1-5	TRBV6-5	CASSYFGTGNQPQHF
.	TRBJ2-1	TRBV7-9	CASSSSGTSGSYEQFF
once	TRBJ2-7	TRBV5-4	CASSRPGQTYEQYF
.	TRBJ2-7	TRBV19	CASSQDRAYEQYF
once	TRBJ1-4	TRBV27	CASRGVGFNEKLFF
.	TRBJ1-1	TRBV5-6	CASSLGTRQALEAFF
.	TRBJ2-7	TRBV29-1	CSVVGPYEQYF
.	TRBJ2-5	TRBV18	CASSPPDRGPQETQYF